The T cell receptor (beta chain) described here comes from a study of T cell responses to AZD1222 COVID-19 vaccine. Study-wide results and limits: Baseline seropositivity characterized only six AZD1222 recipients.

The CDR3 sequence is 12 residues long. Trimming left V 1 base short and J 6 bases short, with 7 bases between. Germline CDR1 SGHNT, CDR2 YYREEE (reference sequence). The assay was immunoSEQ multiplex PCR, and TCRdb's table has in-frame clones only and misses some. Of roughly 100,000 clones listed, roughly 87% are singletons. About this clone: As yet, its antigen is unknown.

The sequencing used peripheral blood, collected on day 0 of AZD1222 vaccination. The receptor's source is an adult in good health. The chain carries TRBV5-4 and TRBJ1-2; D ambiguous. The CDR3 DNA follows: TGTGCCAGCAGCTTGTTTCCCCATGGCTACACCTTC. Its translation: CASSLFPHGYTF.